The clone carrying this TCR beta chain showed up many times. TCRbeta library construction was performed incorporating unique molecular identifiers. TCRdb redid the calling of the PCR reads with MiXCR, one entry per CDR3 protein. The sample consists of just over 950,000 distinct CDR3 sequences, about 29% of them appearing once. Trimming stripped 2 bases from V and 2 bases from J, with 8 bases between. The V gene's germline CDR1 is SQVTM and CDR2 ANQGSEA. The CDR3 has 13 residues. This record belongs to a study of T-cell reconstitution after alpha-beta-depleted transplantation in children. The rearrangement links TRBV29-1 to TRBJ2-3, with D possibly TRBD2 on 6 matching bases. The sequence was collected from a boy younger than two who had a stem cell transplant for SCID, so the T cells may come from the graft donor. Sample: PBMCs, mostly from graft donor cells, taken 360 days after TCRalphabeta/CD19-depleted stem cell transplant. The CDR3 region is CSVEWGDTDTQYF. CDR3 DNA sequence: TGCAGCGTTGAATGGGGGGACACAGATACGCAGTATTTT.